A single sample gave rise to the 13 T cell receptor beta chains below, sequenced in a study of long-term antiretroviral therapy in people with HIV. Assay version v3.0 of immunoSEQ was used, and it was run at survey level. Repertoires were generated with immunoSEQ multiplex PCR, while TCRdb's copy carries only in-frame clones and drops some. Among some 20,000 clones listed, roughly 84% were seen once. The input for sequencing was unsorted PBMCs, taken roughly 2.3 years after starting antiretroviral therapy. These receptors were taken from a middle-aged man with HIV.

The chain employs TRBV5-6 and TRBJ2-7, with 11 bases that match TRBD1. The trim removed 2 bases at V and 4 bases at J, leaving 2 bases unmatched. The CDR3 has 14 amino acids. Germline assignment: CDR1 SGHDT and CDR2 YYEEEE. CDR3 sequence reads: CASSLGQGAYEQYF. The CDR3 DNA sequence: TGTGCCAGCAGCTTAGGACAGGGGGCGTACGAGCAGTACTTC.

This clone was seen just once. The CDR3 coding sequence is TGTGCCAGCAGTTACTCCTGGGCCGACAATGAGCAGTTCTTC. Protein sequence: CASSYSWADNEQFF. The rearrangement joins TRBV6-5 to TRBJ2-1; D call uncertain. The germline gives CDR1 MNHEY, CDR2 SVGAGI. This CDR3 has 14 amino acids. The germline V and J ends were trimmed by 0 bases and 5 bases, with 8 bases remaining between them.

This chain joins TRBV9 and TRBJ2-3; D not resolved. Germline V gene sequence: CDR1 SGDLS, CDR2 YYNGEE. CDR3 length: 13 amino acids. V lost 4 bases and J lost 4, with 10 bases in between. CDR3 sequence: CASSPEPPDTQYF. CDR3 in DNA: TGTGCCAGCAGCCCCGAGCCCCCAGATACGCAGTATTTT. The whole variable domain, remainder taken from reference TRBV9 and TRBJ2-3, is DSGVTQTPKHLITATGQRVTLRCSPRSGDLSVYWYQQSLDQGLQFLIQYYNGEERAKGNILERFSAQQFPDLHSELNLSSLELGDSALYFCASSPEPPDTQYFGPGTRLTVL.

This clone turned up a few times. The rearrangement joins TRBV2 to TRBJ2-7; 7 bases agree with TRBD2. V lost 0 bases to trimming and J lost 0 bases; unmatched junction nucleotides: 8. Per the germline V gene, CDR1 is SNHLY and CDR2 is FYNNEI. This CDR3 contains 17 residues. CDR3: CASSEATLAPDSYEQYF. The CDR3 bases are TGTGCCAGCAGTGAAGCGACACTAGCGCCTGACTCCTACGAGCAGTACTTC.

The chain recombines TRBV5-1 with TRBJ2-4; D is unclear. CDR1 and CDR2 (germline): SGHRS, YFSETQ. This CDR3 has 15 amino acids. The ends were cut back, 2 bases at V and 0 bases at J, with 9 bases in the middle. The CDR3 nucleotides read TGCGCCAGCAGCTTATCTTCTCTAGCCAAAAACATTCAGTACTTC. Amino acid sequence: CASSLSSLAKNIQYF. The whole variable domain, filled in from reference TRBV5-1 and TRBJ2-4, reads KAGVTQTPRYLIKTRGQQVTLSCSPISGHRSVSWYQQTPGQGLQFLFEYFSETQRNKGNFPGRFSGRQFSNSRSEMNVSTLELGDSALYLCASSLSSLAKNIQYFGAGTRLSVL.

This chain joins TRBV10-3 and TRBJ2-2, with 9 bases fitting TRBD1. The V gene end was trimmed by 6 bases and the J gene end by 5 bases; junction bases not matched to a gene: 7. Germline V lookup: CDR1 ENHRY, CDR2 SYGVKD. The CDR3 loop spans 15 amino acids. Here the CDR3 DNA reads TGTGCCATCAGCCCAGGACAGGGGCGAACCGGGGAGCTGTTTTTT. Protein sequence: CAISPGQGRTGELFF.

This chain links TRBV6-6 with TRBJ2-5; D is possibly TRBD1 or TRBD2 (5 bases each). Germline V gives CDR1 MNHNY, CDR2 SVGAGI (reference sequence). Trimming removed 6 bases from V and 5 bases from J, with 16 bases in between. The CDR3 consists of 14 residues. The CDR3 nucleotides are TGTGCCAGCAGATCAATAGGGTGGGGGGAGACCCAGTACTTC. Its protein is CASRSIGWGETQYF.

This rearrangement joins TRBV7-8 to TRBJ2-3; D is unclear. V was trimmed by 5 bases and J by 1 base, leaving 7 bases between them. Germline loops: CDR1 SGHVS, CDR2 FQNEAQ. CDR3 size: 13 residues. The CDR3: CASSALRTDTQYF. CDR3 DNA sequence: TGTGCCAGCAGCGCCCTCCGCACAGATACGCAGTATTTT.

The rearrangement joins TRBV19 to TRBJ1-3, with D tentatively TRBD1 (6 bases). Trimming took 3 bases from V and 0 from J, leaving 9 bases between them. This CDR3 has 15 amino acids. The V gene's germline CDR1 is LNHDA and CDR2 SQIVND (reference sequence). The CDR3 reads CASSIAGASGNTIYF. The CDR3 DNA reads as TGTGCCAGTAGTATCGCGGGGGCCTCTGGAAACACCATATATTTT.

The CDR3 loop reads CASSLGGRFTNEQFF. CDR3 bases: TGTGCCAGCAGCTTAGGCGGGAGGTTTACTAATGAGCAGTTCTTC. J is TRBJ2-1 and V is TRBV11-1, with TRBD2 matching 8 bases. The CDR3 totals 15 residues. V lost 1 base, J lost 7 bases, and 6 bases stayed unmatched. Germline-derived CDR1 and CDR2 are SGHAT and FQDESV (reference sequence).

The V gene is TRBV5-5, the J gene TRBJ1-1; 7 nucleotides line up with TRBD1. The CDR3 is made up of 18 amino acids. The germline CDR1 and CDR2 sequences are SGHKS and YYEKEE (reference sequence). V lost 1 base and J lost 7; bases outside the gene matches: 19. The CDR3 is CASSLFPGAGTQGGEAFF. In nucleotides, the CDR3 is TGTGCCAGCAGCTTGTTTCCAGGGGCCGGGACTCAGGGGGGTGAAGCTTTCTTT.

The CDR3 here is CASKIGWGGDTEAFF. CDR3 nucleotide sequence: TGTGCCAGTAAGATAGGATGGGGAGGGGACACTGAAGCTTTCTTT. The chain joins TRBV19 to TRBJ1-1; tentatively, D is TRBD1 (5 bases). V lost 7 bases and J lost 3, with 18 bases in between. CDR1 is LNHDA and CDR2 is SQIVND in the germline V gene (reference sequence). The CDR3 length is 15 residues.

J is TRBJ2-7 and V is TRBV7-8; the match to TRBD2 covers 16 bases. The CDR3 runs to 19 residues. J lost 4 bases, V lost 2 bases, and 11 bases had no gene match. CDR1 SGHVS and CDR2 FQNEAQ come from the germline V gene. CDR3 DNA: TGTGCCAGCAGCTTAACGTCCGGGACTAGCGGGAGGGCCATTTACGAGCAGTACTTC. This translates into CASSLTSGTSGRAIYEQYF.